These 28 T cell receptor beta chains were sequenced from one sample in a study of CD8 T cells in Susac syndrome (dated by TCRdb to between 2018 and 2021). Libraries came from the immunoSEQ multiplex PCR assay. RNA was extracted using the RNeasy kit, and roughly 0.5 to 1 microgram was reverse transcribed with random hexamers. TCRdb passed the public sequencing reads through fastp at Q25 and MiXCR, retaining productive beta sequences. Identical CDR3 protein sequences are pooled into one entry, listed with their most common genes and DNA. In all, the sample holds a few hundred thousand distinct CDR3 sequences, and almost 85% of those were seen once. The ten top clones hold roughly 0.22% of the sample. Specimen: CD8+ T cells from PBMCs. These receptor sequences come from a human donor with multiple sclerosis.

CDR3 bases: TGTGCCAGCAGCCAAGAAGGAGATTCCTACGAGCAGTACTTC. This gives the protein CASSQEGDSYEQYF. The chain has TRBV5-6 and TRBJ2-7; D unclear. V dropped 4 bases and J dropped 1 base, with 12 bases sitting between them. Germline CDR1 is SGHDT and CDR2 is YYEEEE. The CDR3 totals 14 residues.

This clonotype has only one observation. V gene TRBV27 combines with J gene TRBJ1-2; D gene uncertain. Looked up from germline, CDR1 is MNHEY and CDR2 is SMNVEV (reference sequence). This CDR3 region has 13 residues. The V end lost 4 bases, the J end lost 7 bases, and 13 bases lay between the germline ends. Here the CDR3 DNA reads TGTGCCAGCAGTTACGACCCTGGTGGTGGCTACACCTTC. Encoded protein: CASSYDPGGGYTF.

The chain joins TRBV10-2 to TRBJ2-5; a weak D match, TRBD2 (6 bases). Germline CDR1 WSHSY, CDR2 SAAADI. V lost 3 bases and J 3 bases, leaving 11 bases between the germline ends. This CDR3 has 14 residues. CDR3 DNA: TGCGCCAGCAGTGACACAGGCGGGGAAGAGACCCAGTACTTC. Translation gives CASSDTGGEETQYF.

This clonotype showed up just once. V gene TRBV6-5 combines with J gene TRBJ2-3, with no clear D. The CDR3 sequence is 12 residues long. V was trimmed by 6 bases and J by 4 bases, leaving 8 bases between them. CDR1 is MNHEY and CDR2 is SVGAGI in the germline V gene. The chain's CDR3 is CASRRSPDTQYF. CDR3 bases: TGTGCCAGCAGAAGATCTCCAGATACGCAGTATTTT.

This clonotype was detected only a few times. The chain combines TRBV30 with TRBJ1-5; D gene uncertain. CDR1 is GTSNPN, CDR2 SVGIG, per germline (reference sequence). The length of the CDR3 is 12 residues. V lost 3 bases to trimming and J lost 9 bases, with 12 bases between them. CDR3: CAWSGGVGPQHF. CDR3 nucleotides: TGTGCCTGGAGCGGAGGCGTTGGGCCCCAGCATTTT.

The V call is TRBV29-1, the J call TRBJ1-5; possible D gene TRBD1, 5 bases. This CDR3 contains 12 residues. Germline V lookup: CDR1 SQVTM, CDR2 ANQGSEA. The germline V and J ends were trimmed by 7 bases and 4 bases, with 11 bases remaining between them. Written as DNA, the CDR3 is TGCAGCGGCCGGGGCGGAAATCAGCCCCAGCATTTT. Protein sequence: CSGRGGNQPQHF. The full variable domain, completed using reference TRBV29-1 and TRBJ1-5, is SAVISQKPSRDICQRGTSLTIQCQVDSQVTMMFWYRQQPGQSLTLIATANQGSEATYESGFVIDKFPISRPNLTFSTLTVSNMSPEDSSIYLCSGRGGNQPQHFGDGTRLSIL.

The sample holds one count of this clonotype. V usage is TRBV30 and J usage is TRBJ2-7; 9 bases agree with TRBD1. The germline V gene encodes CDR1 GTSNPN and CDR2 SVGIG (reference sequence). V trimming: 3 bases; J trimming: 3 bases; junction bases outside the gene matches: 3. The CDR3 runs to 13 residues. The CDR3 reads CAWRPGQGYEQYF. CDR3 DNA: TGTGCCTGGAGGCCGGGACAGGGCTACGAGCAGTACTTC. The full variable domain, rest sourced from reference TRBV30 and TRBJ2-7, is SQTIHQWPATLVQPVGSPLSLECTVEGTSNPNLYWYRQAAGRGLQLLFYSVGIGQISSEVPQNLSASRPQDRQFILSSKKLLLSDSGFYLCAWRPGQGYEQYFGPGTRLTVT.

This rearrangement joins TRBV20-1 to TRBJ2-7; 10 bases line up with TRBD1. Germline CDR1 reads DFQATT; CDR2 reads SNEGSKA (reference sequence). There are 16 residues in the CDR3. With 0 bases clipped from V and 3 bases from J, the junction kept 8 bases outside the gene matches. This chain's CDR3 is CSARDHGTGAFYEQYF. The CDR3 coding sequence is TGCAGTGCTAGAGATCACGGGACAGGGGCATTCTACGAGCAGTACTTC.

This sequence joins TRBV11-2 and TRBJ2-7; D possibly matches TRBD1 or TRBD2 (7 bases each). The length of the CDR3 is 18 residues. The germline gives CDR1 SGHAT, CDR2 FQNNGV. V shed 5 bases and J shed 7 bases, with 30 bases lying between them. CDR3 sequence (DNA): TGTGCCAGCAGCCCGGACTCAGGGGGGCTAGCGGTCGCCCTAGAGCAGTACTTC. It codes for CASSPDSGGLAVALEQYF.

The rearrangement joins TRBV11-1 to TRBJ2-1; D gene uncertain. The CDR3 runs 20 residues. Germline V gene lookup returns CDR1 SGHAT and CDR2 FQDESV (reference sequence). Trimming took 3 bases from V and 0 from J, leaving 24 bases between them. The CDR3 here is CASSFLKNLRTASSYNEQFF. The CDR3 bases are TGTGCCAGCAGCTTTCTTAAAAACCTACGGACCGCCAGCTCCTACAATGAGCAGTTCTTC. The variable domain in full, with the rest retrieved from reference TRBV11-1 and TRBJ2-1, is EAEVAQSPRYKITEKSQAVAFWCDPISGHATLYWYRQILGQGPELLVQFQDESVVDDSQLPKDRFSAERLKGVDSTLKIQPAELGDSAMYLCASSFLKNLRTASSYNEQFFGPGTRLTVL.

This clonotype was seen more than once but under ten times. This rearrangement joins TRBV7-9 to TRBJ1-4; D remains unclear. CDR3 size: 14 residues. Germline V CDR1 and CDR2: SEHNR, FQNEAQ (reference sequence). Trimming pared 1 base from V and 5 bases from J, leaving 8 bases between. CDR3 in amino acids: CASSLGQSNEKLFF. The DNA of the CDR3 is TGTGCCAGCAGCTTAGGGCAAAGCAATGAAAAACTGTTTTTT.

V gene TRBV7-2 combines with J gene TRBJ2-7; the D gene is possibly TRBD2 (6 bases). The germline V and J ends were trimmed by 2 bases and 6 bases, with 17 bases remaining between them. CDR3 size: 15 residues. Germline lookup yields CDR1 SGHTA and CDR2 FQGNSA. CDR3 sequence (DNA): TGTGCCAGCAGCTTACGGGGGATCGGTTTCTCCGAGCAGTACTTC. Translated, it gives CASSLRGIGFSEQYF.

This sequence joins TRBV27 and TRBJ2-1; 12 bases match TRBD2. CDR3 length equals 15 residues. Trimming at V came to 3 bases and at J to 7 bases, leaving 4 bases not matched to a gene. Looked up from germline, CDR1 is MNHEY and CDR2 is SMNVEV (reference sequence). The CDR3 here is CASSFGTSGSNEQFF. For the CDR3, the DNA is TGTGCCAGCAGTTTTGGGACTAGCGGGTCGAATGAGCAGTTCTTC.

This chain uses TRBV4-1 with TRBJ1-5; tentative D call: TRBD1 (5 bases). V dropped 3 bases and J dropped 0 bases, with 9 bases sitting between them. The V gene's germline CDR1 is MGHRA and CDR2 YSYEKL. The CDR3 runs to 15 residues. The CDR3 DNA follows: TGCGCCAGCAGCCAGACAGTGATTAGCAATCAGCCCCAGCATTTT. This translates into CASSQTVISNQPQHF.

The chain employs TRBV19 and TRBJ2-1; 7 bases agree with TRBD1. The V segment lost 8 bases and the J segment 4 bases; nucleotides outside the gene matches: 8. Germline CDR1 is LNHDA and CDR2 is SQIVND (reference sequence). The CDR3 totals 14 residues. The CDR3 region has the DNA TGTGCCAGTGGGGAGACAGGGTCGTACAATGAGCAGTTCTTC. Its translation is CASGETGSYNEQFF.

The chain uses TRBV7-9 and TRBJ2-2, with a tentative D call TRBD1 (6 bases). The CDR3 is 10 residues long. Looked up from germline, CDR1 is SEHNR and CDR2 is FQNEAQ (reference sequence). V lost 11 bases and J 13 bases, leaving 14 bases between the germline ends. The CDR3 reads CAPWGRSLFF. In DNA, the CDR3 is TGTGCCCCTTGGGGGCGTTCGCTGTTTTTT.

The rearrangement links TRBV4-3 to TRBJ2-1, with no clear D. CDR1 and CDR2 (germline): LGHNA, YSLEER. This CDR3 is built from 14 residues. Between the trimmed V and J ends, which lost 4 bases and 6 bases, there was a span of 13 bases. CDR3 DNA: TGCGCCAGCAGCCCGCTGTGGGCTGCCAATGAGCAGTTCTTC. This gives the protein CASSPLWAANEQFF.

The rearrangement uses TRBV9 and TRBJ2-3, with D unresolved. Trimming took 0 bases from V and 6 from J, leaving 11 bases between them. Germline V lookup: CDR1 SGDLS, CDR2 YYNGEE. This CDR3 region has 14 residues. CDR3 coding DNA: TGTGCCAGCAGCGTAGATCTAGATGGGGATACGCAGTATTTT. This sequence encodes CASSVDLDGDTQYF.

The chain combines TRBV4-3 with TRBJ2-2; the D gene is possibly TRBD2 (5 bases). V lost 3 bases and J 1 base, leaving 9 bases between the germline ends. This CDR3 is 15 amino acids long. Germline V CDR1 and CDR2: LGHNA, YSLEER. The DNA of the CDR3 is TGCGCCAGCAGCCAGAGGGCGGTGAACACCGGGGAGCTGTTTTTT. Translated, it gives CASSQRAVNTGELFF.

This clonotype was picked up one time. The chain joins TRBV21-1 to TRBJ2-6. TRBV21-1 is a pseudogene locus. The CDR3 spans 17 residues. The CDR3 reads CASSKADLSSGANVLTF. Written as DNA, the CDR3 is TGTGCCAGCAGCAAAGCTGATCTTTCCTCTGGGGCCAACGTCCTGACTTTC.

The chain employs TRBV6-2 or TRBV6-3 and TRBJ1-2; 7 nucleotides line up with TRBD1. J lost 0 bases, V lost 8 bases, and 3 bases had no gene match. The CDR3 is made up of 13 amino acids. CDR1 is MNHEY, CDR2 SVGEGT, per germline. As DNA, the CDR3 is TGTGCCAGCGGGGGACAGCCTAACTATGGCTACACCTTC. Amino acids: CASGGQPNYGYTF.

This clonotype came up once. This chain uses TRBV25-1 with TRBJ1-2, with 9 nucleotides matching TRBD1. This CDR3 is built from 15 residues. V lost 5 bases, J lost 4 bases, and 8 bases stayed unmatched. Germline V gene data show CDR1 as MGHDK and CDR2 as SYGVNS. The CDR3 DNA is TGTGCCAGCAGTCGGGAAACAGGGGGCGCCTATGGCTACACCTTC. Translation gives CASSRETGGAYGYTF.

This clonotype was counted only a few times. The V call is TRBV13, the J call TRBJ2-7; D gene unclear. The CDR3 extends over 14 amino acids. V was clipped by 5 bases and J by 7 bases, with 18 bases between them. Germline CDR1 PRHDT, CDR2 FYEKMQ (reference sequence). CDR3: CASSVGPLAGEQYF. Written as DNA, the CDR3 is TGTGCCAGCAGCGTCGGGCCCCTTGCCGGGGAGCAGTACTTC.

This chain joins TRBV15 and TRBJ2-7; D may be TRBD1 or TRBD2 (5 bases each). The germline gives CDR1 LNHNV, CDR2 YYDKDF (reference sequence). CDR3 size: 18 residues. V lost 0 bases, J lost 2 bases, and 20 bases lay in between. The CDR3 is CATSRDPGPRFETYEQYF. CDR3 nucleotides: TGTGCCACCAGCAGAGATCCGGGACCGAGATTTGAAACCTACGAGCAGTACTTC.

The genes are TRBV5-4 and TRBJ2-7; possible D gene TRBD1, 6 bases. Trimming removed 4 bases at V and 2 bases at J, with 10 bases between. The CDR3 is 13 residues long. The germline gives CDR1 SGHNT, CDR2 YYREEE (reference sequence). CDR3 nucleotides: TGTGCCAGCAGCCCGCAGGGGACCTACGAGCAGTACTTC. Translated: CASSPQGTYEQYF.

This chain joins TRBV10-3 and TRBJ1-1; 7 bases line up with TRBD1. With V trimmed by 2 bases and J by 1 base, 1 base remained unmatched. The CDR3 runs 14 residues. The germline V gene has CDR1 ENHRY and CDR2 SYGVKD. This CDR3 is CAISEPGGNTEAFF. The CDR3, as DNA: TGTGCCATCAGTGAGCCAGGGGGGAACACTGAAGCTTTCTTT.

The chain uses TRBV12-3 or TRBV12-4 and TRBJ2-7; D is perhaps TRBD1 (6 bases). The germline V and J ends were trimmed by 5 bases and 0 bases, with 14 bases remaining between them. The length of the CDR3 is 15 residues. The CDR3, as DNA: TGTGCCAGCAGTCCATGGACAGCGAGCTCCTACGAGCAGTACTTC. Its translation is CASSPWTASSYEQYF.

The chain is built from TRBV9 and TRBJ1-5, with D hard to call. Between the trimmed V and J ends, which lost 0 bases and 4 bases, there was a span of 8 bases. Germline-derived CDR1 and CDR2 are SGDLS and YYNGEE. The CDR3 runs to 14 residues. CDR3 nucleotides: TGTGCCAGCAGCGTAGAGCCACGAAATCAGCCCCAGCATTTT. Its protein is CASSVEPRNQPQHF.